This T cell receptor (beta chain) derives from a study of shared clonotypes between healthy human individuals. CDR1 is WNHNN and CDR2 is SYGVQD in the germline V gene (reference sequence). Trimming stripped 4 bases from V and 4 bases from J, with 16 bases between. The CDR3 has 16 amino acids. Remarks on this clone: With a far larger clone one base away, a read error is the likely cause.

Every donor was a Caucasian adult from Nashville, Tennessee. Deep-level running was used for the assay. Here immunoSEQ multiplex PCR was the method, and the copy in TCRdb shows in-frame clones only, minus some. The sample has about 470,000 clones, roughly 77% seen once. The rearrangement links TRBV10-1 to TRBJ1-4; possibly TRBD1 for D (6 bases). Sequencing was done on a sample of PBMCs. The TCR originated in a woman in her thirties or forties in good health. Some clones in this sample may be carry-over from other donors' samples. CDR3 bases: TGCGCCAGCAGTGTTAAGGGGGGGAGGAGTAATGAAAAACTGTTTTTT. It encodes CASSVKGGRSNEKLFF.